One T cell receptor (beta chain) is described in this entry. This clonotype was counted between two and nine times. Its target antigen remains unknown. No quality values exist for individual bases; no much larger clone is one base distant. The treatment or condition label of this sample denotes: allogeneic hematopoietic cell transplantation with graft depleted of TCRalphabeta T cells and CD19 B cells. The children who served as transplant recipients had been given grafts of TCRalphabeta/CD19-depleted allogeneic hematopoietic cells. The library was produced with PCR. The instrument given in TCRdb is Illumina HiSeq 2500. TCR libraries were prepared with molecular barcoding, using unique molecular identifiers to normalize TCRbeta repertoire quantification. TCRdb cleaned the public reads at Q25 with fastp, built clones with MiXCR and kept in-frame beta chains. CDR3 protein duplicates are merged, each entry listing the most common genes and DNA. The sample yields fewer than 350,000 distinct CDR3 sequences; around a tenth were counted once. Of the sample, less than 9% is held by the ten largest clones.

This entry is derived from a study of T-cell reconstitution after alpha-beta-depleted transplantation in children (TCRdb year 2016). As for the study more broadly: T-cell immune reconstitution after TCRalphabeta/CD19-depleted allogeneic hematopoietic cell transplantation in children was quantitatively tracked in the study by means of TCR repertoire profiling.

What the authors observed across the whole study: The apparently early recovery of alphabetaT-cell counts about two months after transplant reportedly depended on only several hundred rapidly expanded clones that came from non-depleted graft cells. Hyperexpanded clone frequencies declined over subsequent months; after one year, T-cell counts and TCRbeta diversity were mostly attributed to newly produced T cells. In some patients, the high TCRbeta diversity seen at day 60 was put down to recipient T cells and intrathymic progenitors that had survived conditioning.

From the germline V gene, CDR1 is MNHNS and CDR2 is SASEGT. Deletion took 3 bases off V and 0 bases off J, with a span of 17 bases between the germline ends. The CDR3 has 17 amino acids, counting the end cysteine and phenylalanine. Only the CDR3 part of the read is kept: 51 bases, read in frame from the first base. This material consisted of PBMCs, taken before TCRalphabeta/CD19-depleted stem cell transplant. The sequence links TRBV6-1 to TRBJ2-5; TRBD2 is a possible D gene, resting on 6 matching bases. The TCR was taken from a boy younger than two with acute myeloid leukemia, due to receive a stem cell transplant. The nucleotide sequence reads as follows: TGTGCCAGCAGTGATCGGGACCCCTGGAGGGACCAAGAGACCCAGTACTTC. This yields the protein CASSDRDPWRDQETQYF.